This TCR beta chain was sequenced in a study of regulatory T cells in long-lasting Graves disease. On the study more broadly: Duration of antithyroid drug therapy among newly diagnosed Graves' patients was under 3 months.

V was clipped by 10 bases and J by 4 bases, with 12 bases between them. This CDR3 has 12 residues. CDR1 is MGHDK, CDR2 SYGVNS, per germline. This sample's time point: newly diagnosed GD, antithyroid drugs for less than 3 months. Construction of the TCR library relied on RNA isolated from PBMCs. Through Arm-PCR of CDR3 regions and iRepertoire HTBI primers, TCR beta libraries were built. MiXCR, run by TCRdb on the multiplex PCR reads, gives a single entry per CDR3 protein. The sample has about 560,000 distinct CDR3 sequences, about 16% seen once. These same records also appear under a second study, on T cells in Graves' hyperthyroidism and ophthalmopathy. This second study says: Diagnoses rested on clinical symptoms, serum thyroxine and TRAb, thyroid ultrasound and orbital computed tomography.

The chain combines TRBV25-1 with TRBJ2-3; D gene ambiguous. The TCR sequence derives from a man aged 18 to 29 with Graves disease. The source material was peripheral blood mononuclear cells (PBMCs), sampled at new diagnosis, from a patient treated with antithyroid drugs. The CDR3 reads CATSQVADTQYF. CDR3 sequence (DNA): TGTGCCACCTCCCAGGTTGCAGATACGCAGTATTTT.